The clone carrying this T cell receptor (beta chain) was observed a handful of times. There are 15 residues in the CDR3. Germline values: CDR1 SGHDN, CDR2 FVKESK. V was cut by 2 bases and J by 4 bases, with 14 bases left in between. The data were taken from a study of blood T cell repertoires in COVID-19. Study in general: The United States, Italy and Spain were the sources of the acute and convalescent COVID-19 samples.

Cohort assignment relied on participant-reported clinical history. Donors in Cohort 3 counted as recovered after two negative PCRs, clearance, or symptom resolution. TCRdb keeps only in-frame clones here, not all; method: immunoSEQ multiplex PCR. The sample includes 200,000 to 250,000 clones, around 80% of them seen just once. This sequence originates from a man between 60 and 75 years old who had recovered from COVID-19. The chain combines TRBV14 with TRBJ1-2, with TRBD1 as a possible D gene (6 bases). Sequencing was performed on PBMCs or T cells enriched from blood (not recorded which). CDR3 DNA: TGTGCCAGCAGCCAAAACAGGGATAGTTTCTATGGCTACACCTTC. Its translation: CASSQNRDSFYGYTF.